Below, 9 T cell receptor beta chains from the same sample are listed, as sequenced in a study of radiation and T cells in renal cell carcinoma (TCRdb year 2020). What the time point label conveys for this sample: baseline pretreatment blood. The treatment or condition label, as the study defines it: 15 Gy SBRT to primary tumor, nephrectomy 4 weeks later. The receptor library was made with the immunoSEQ multiplex PCR assay. The immuneACCESS repertoire file appears here via TCRdb, limited to in-frame rearrangements. These files lack a portion of the clones; in checked studies, under half of the deficit traces to unresolved V genes, and the cause of the others is not known. Counted in this sample were about 150,000 clones; about nine tenths of them appeared once. The top ten hold around 4.4% of the sample. Sequences were derived from blood, sampled from a patient whose treatment included radiotherapy and nephrectomy. These receptors were taken from a woman between 65 and 79 years old with renal cell carcinoma.

The count of this clone is one. The genes are TRBV27 and TRBJ1-2; 8 nucleotides match TRBD1. CDR3 length equals 20 residues. Trimming at V came to 5 bases and at J to 8 bases, leaving 28 bases not matched to a gene. Germline-derived CDR1 and CDR2 are MNHEY and SMNVEV (reference sequence). The CDR3 nucleotides are TGTGCCAGCAGTCCTCATCGAGAGCGGACAGGGTTAGGGATCCGGTACGGCTACACCTTC. Amino acid sequence: CASSPHRERTGLGIRYGYTF.

The J gene is TRBJ1-2, the V gene TRBV11-2; D is uncertain. Trimming removed 5 bases from V and 2 bases from J, with 6 bases in between. This CDR3 has 12 residues. The V gene's germline CDR1 is SGHAT and CDR2 FQNNGV. CDR3 amino acids: CASSTWNYGYTF. The CDR3 bases are TGTGCCAGCAGCACTTGGAACTATGGCTACACCTTC.

The chain combines TRBV11-3 with TRBJ2-4, with 14 bases that match TRBD2. CDR1 is SGHNT, CDR2 YENEEA, per germline. Trimming removed 6 bases from V and 7 bases from J; junction bases left unmatched: 8. This CDR3 contains 16 residues. The CDR3 reads CASSQTSGGARNIQYF. Written as DNA, the CDR3 is TGTGCCAGCAGTCAGACTAGCGGGGGGGCCCGGAACATTCAGTACTTC.

The chain recombines TRBV2 with TRBJ1-2, with a possible D match to TRBD1 (6 bases). This CDR3 contains 17 residues. Per the germline V gene, CDR1 is SNHLY and CDR2 is FYNNEI. Trimming stripped 0 bases from V and 0 bases from J, with 14 bases between. The CDR3: CASSEAGRGRANYGYTF. DNA for the CDR3: TGTGCCAGCAGTGAAGCCGGAAGGGGGAGAGCTAACTATGGCTACACCTTC.

In its sample, this clone was seen a few times. This chain joins TRBV4-2 and TRBJ1-1; tentative D call: TRBD1 (6 bases). The CDR3 is 17 residues long. The V gene's germline CDR1 is LGHNA and CDR2 YNFKEQ. V was pared by 1 base and J by 1 base, with 16 bases between. CDR3 amino acids: CASSQVMTGRRNTEAFF. In DNA, the CDR3 is TGTGCCAGCAGCCAAGTGATGACAGGAAGGAGGAACACTGAAGCTTTCTTT.

The chain recombines TRBV5-5 with TRBJ1-2; no definite D call. Trimming cost V 5 bases and J 2 bases, with 16 bases left between them. Germline V gene sequence: CDR1 SGHKS, CDR2 YYEKEE (reference sequence). The CDR3 is made up of 15 amino acids. The CDR3 bases are TGTGCCAGCAGTTCCCAGGACGGATGGAACTATGGCTACACCTTC. Protein product: CASSSQDGWNYGYTF.

V is TRBV5-4 and J is TRBJ1-5; no definite D call. Germline V gene lookup returns CDR1 SGHNT and CDR2 YYREEE (reference sequence). V was cut by 4 bases and J by 6 bases, with 14 bases left in between. The CDR3 has 14 residues. The CDR3 spells CASSIDGGSQPQHF. CDR3 nucleotides: TGTGCCAGCAGCATCGATGGCGGTAGTCAGCCCCAGCATTTT.

The V call is TRBV4-3, the J call TRBJ2-5; D not certain. Germline CDR1 is LGHNA and CDR2 is YSLEER. The ends were cut back, 0 bases at V and 3 bases at J, with 11 bases in the middle. CDR3 size: 15 residues. The CDR3 nucleotides are TGCGCCAGCAGCCAAGATCTAAGAGGTGAAGAGACCCAGTACTTC. It encodes CASSQDLRGEETQYF.

The chain carries TRBV4-2 and TRBJ2-5, with D perhaps matching TRBD1 or TRBD2 (6 bases each). The CDR3 contains 15 residues. Germline values: CDR1 LGHNA, CDR2 YNFKEQ. The ends were cut back, 1 base at V and 5 bases at J, with 14 bases in the middle. CDR3 nucleotide sequence: TGTGCCAGCAGCCAAGTCCGGGGGCGCGAGGAGACCCAGTACTTC. This sequence encodes CASSQVRGREETQYF.